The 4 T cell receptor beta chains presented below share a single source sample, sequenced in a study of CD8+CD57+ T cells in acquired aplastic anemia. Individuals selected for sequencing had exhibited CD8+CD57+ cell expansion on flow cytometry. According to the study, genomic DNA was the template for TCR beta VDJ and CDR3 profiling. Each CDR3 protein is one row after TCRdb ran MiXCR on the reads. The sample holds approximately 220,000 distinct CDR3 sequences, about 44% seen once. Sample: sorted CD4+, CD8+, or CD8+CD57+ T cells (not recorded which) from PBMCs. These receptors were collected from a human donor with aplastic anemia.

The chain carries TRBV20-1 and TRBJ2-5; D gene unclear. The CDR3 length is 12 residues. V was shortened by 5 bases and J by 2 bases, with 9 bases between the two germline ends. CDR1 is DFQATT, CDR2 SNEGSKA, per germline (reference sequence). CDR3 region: CSADTTQETQYF. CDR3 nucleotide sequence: TGCAGTGCTGACACGACTCAAGAGACCCAGTACTTC.

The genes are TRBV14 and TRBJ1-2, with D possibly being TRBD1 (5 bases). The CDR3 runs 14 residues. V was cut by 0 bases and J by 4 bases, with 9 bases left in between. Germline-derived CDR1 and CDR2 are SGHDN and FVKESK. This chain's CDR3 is CASSQERGIYGYTF. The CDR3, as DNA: TGTGCCAGCAGCCAAGAGAGGGGTATCTATGGCTACACCTTC.

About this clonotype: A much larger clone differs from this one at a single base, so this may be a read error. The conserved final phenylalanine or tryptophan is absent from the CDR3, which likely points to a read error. The CDR3 DNA reads as TGTGCCAACAGCTTAGAAGCAGGGATGAACACTGAAGCTTTCTCT. As protein: CANSLEAGMNTEAFS. The gene calls are TRBV7-2 and TRBJ1-1; maybe TRBD1 (5 bases). The CDR3 has 15 amino acids. CDR1 is SGHTA, CDR2 FQGNSA, per germline.

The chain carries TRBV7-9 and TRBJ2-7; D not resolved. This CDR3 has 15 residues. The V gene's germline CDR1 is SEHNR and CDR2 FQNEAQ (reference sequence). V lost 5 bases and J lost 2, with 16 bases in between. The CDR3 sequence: CASSTRTAVTYEQYF. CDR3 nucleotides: TGTGCCAGCAGCACCCGGACGGCCGTAACCTACGAGCAGTACTTC.